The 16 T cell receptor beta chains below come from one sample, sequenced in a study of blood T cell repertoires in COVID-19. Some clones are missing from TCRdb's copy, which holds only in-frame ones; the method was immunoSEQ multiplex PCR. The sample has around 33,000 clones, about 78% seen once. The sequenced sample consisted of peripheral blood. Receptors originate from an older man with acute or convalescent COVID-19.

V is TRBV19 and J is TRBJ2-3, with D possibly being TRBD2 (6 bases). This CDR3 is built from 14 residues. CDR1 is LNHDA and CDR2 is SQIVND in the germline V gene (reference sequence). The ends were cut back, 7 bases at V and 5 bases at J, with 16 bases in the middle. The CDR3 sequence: CASKDGGVGDTQYF. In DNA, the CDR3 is TGTGCCAGTAAAGACGGGGGAGTGGGAGATACGCAGTATTTT.

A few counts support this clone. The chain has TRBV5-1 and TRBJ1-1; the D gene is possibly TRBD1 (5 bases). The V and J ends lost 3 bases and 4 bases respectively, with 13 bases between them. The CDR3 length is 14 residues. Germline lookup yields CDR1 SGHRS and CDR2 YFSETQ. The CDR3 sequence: CASSSQGFSTEAFF. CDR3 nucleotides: TGCGCCAGCAGCTCCCAGGGTTTTTCCACTGAAGCTTTCTTT. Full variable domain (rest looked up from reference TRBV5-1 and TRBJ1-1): KAGVTQTPRYLIKTRGQQVTLSCSPISGHRSVSWYQQTPGQGLQFLFEYFSETQRNKGNFPGRFSGRQFSNSRSEMNVSTLELGDSALYLCASSSQGFSTEAFFGQGTRLTVV.

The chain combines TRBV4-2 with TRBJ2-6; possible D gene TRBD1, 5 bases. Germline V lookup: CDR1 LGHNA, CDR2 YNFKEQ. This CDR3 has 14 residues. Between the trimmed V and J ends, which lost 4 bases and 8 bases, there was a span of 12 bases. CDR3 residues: CASSLDSGTNVLTF. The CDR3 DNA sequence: TGTGCCAGCAGCCTCGACAGTGGTACCAACGTCCTGACTTTC.

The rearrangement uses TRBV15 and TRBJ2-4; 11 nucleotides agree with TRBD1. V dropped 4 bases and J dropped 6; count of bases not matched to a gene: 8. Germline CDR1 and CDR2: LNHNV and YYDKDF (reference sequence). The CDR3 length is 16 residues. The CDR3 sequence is CATSTHAGTGGNIQYF. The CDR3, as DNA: TGTGCCACCAGCACCCACGCCGGGACAGGGGGAAACATTCAGTACTTC.

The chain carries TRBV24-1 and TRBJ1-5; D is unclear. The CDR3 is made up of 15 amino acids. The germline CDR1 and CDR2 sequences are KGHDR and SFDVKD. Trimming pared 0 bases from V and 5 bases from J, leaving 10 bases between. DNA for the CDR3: TGTGCCACCAGTGATTTGCCAGGTGATGATCAGCCCCAGCATTTT. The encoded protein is CATSDLPGDDQPQHF.

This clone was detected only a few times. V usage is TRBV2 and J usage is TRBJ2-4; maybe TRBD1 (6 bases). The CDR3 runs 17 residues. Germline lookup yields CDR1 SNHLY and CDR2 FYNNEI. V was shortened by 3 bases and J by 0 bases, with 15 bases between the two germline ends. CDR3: CASSDWTEGTAKNIQYF. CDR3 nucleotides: TGTGCCAGCAGTGACTGGACAGAAGGGACAGCCAAAAACATTCAGTACTTC.

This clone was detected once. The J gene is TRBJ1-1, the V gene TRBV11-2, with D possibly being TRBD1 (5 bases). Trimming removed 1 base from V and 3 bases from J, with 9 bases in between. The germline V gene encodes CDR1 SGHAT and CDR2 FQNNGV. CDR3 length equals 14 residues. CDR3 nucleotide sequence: TGTGCCAGCAGCTTAGTGGGGGGGTACACTGAAGCTTTCTTT. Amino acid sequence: CASSLVGGYTEAFF.

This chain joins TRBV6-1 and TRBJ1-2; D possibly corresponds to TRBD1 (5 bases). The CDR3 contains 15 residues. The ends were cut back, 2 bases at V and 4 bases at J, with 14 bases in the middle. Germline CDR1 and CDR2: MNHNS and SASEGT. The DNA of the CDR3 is TGTGCCAGCAGTGAATACCCCGGGGGGGTCTATGGCTACACCTTC. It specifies CASSEYPGGVYGYTF.

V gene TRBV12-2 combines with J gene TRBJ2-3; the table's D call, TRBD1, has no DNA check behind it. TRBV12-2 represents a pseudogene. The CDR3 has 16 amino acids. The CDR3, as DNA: TGTGCAAGTCGCTGCCCTCGACAGGGGGTCACAGATACGCAGTATTTT. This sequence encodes CASRCPRQGVTDTQYF.

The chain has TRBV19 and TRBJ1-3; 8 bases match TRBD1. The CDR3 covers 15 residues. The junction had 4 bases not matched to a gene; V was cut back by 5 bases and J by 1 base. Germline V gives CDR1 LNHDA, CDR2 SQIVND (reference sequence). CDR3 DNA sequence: TGTGCCAGTAGTGCAGACAGGGGTTCTGGAAACACCATATATTTT. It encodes CASSADRGSGNTIYF.

CDR3 DNA: TGTGCCAGCAGTGTAACCCGGGACAGAGCTACCTATGGCTACACCTTC. This gives the protein CASSVTRDRATYGYTF. The J gene is TRBJ1-2, the V gene TRBV9; 7 nucleotides agree with TRBD1. The CDR3 is 16 residues long. Looked up from germline, CDR1 is SGDLS and CDR2 is YYNGEE. The V gene end was trimmed by 5 bases and the J gene end by 4 bases; junction bases not matched to a gene: 14.

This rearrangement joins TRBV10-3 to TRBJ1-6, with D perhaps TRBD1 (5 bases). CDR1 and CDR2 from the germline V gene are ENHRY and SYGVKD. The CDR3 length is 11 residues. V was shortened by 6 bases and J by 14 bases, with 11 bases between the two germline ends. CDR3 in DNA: TGTGCCATCAGACAGGACGTAACCCTCCACTTT. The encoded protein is CAIRQDVTLHF.

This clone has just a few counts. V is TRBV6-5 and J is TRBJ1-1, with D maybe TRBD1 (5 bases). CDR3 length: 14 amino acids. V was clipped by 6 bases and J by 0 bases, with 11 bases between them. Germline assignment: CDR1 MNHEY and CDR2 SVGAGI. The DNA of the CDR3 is TGTGCCAGCAGGAGCTTAGGGGTGAACACTGAAGCTTTCTTT. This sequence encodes CASRSLGVNTEAFF.

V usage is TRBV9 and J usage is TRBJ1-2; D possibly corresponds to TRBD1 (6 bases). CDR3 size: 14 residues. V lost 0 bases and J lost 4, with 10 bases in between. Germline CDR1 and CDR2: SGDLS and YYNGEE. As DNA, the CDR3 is TGTGCCAGCAGCGTAGCGGGGGGGCCCTATGGCTACACCTTC. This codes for CASSVAGGPYGYTF.

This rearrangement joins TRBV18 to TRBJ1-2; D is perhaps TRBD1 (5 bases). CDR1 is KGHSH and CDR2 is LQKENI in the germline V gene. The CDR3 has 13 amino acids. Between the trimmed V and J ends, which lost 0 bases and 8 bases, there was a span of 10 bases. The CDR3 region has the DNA TGTGCCAGCTCACCACCGGCAGGGCAGGGCTACACCTTC. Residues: CASSPPAGQGYTF.

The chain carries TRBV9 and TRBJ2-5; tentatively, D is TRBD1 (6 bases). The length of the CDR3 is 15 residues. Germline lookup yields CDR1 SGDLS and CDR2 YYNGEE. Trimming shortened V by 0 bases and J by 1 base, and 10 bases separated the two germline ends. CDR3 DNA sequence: TGTGCCAGCAGCGTAGAGGACAGCCGCCAAGAGACCCAGTACTTC. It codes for CASSVEDSRQETQYF.